The rows below give T cell receptor beta chains drawn from one sample of a study of cytomegalovirus exposure and HLA in healthy donors. Clones were sequenced by immunoSEQ multiplex PCR, and TCRdb holds only the in-frame ones, with some missing. Among around 150,000 clones listed, 75% to 90% were seen once. The sequencing sample was made of PBMCs. These receptors were taken from a woman aged 18-29 years in good health and CMV-seronegative. Both conserved end residues are part of each CDR3.

V gene	J gene	CDR3 protein
TRBV5-1	TRBJ1-4	CASSPDRGREKLFF
TRBV11-2	TRBJ2-7	CASSLGGRASYEQYF
TRBV28	TRBJ1-4	CASSSYQGATNEKLFF
TRBV28	TRBJ1-1	CASSRGGANTEAFF
TRBV4-1	TRBJ1-2	CASSQPGTGDGYTF
TRBV5-1	TRBJ1-1	CASRQGRGENTEAFF
TRBV27	TRBJ2-7	CASSGGTGAGEQYF
TRBV5-4	TRBJ1-4	CASSLAVALNEKLFF
TRBV6-1	TRBJ2-7	CASSLDRGAYEQYF
TRBV5-6	TRBJ2-7	CASSFSSEQYF
TRBV28	TRBJ2-1	CASSFWAGENEQFF
TRBV2	TRBJ2-7	CASSPTEFYEQYF
TRBV25-1	TRBJ1-2	CASSEVEGGIYGYTF
TRBV6-1	TRBJ1-2	CASSPDWMSNYGYTF
TRBV6-5	TRBJ2-3	CASSYGTGGTDTQYF